This record covers a single T cell receptor beta chain. Amplification from RNA transcripts yielded the TCR beta CDR3 regions. HTBI primers served in a first-round RT-PCR, which a second-round multiplex PCR followed. TCRdb re-derived calls from the multiplex PCR reads in MiXCR, one entry per CDR3 protein. The data show some 750,000 distinct CDR3 sequences, approximately 40% seen once. V lost 0 bases and J 4 bases, leaving 12 bases between the germline ends. This CDR3 comprises 15 residues. Germline CDR1 is MNHNY and CDR2 is SVGAGI (reference sequence). This record comes from a study of Graves' ophthalmopathy and Graves' hyperthyroidism. Moderate-to-severe activity, CAS ≥3, NOSPECS ≥4 and duration under 3 months were recorded for donors with ophthalmopathy. Certain patients were not enrolled. These were patients with other autoimmune diseases, uncontrolled infections, pregnancy or lactation.

The material sequenced was peripheral blood. The source of this sequence is an adult man with Graves' ophthalmopathy. The chain has TRBV6-6 and TRBJ2-5, with D perhaps matching TRBD1 (5 bases). CDR3 sequence: CASSYSQEGAETQYF. CDR3 coding DNA: TGTGCCAGCAGTTACTCACAGGAAGGTGCAGAGACCCAGTACTTC.